A single TCR beta chain is shown here with its context. The antigen remains unidentified. A CD45RA+ naive subset and a CD45RA-negative memory subset were split from CD4+ cells. The data stem from a study of shared clonotypes between healthy human individuals. The germline gives CDR1 MNHGY, CDR2 SVAAGI. Trimming took 5 bases from V and 3 from J, leaving 16 bases between them. This CDR3 comprises 15 residues. The authors split each subset's genomic DNA evenly across several immunoSEQ plates. Measured with immunoSEQ multiplex PCR; TCRdb has only the in-frame clones, and not every one. The top ten hold around 1.8% of the sample, which has approximately 700,000 clones, around three quarters seen once. Study observations and caveats: Shared across a few donors were roughly 5% of the naive CD4 clonotypes. Clonotypes shared by all four sorted-subset donors had higher generation probabilities than non-shared clonotypes.

The rearrangement uses TRBV6-9 and TRBJ1-1; D ambiguous. The sequenced sample consisted of memory CD4+ T cells sorted from blood. Stated subset: CD45RA-negative fraction. The TCR originated in a woman in her twenties or thirties in good health. The CDR3 sequence is CASSLFAREDTEAFF. CDR3 DNA: TGTGCCAGCAGTCTCTTCGCCCGGGAGGACACTGAAGCTTTCTTT.